This paragraph covers one T cell receptor beta chain sequence. Its antigen is not known. The PCR had 60 Vbeta and 13 Jbeta primers. Repertoires were generated with immunoSEQ multiplex PCR, while TCRdb's copy carries only in-frame clones and drops some. The data contain 150,000 to 200,000 clones, under 90% of them seen just once; the ten biggest clones take up around 1.9%. These data are taken from a study of cytomegalovirus exposure and HLA in healthy donors. Study background: The early release's HLA-typed donors yielded some 85 million unique TCRs.

Study findings and constraints: Among TCR beta chains of equal frequency, HLA-associated ones were more clonally expanded in a later analysis.

Sequences were obtained from PBMCs. The receptor was isolated from a man between 18 and 35 years old in good health and CMV-seronegative.

In DNA, the CDR3 is TGTGCCAGTCGGTCTAGCGGGGGGGAGACCCAGTACTTC. It yields the protein CASRSSGGETQYF. V usage is TRBV28 and J usage is TRBJ2-5; 11 bases match TRBD2. The CDR3 runs 13 residues. The germline CDR1 and CDR2 sequences are MDHEN and SYDVKM. Trimming took 9 bases from V and 5 from J; bases not matched to a gene: 5. The whole variable domain, remainder taken from reference TRBV28 and TRBJ2-5, is DVKVTQSSRYLVKRTGEKVFLECVQDMDHENMFWYRQDPGLGLRLIYFSYDVKMKEKGDIPEGYSVSREKKERFSLILESASTNQTSMYLCASRSSGGETQYFGPGTRLLVL.